This TCR beta chain stems from a study of CD8 T cells in ankylosing spondylitis. Notes on the study in general: In ankylosing spondylitis blood, a motif of about eight highly homologous TCR beta variants appeared characteristic. Earlier literature documents some of the motif variants in reactive arthritis synovial fluid and blood.

Researchers built TCR beta libraries using quantitative 5'-RACE with molecular barcodes. TCRdb fed the 5' RACE reads into MiXCR, producing one record per CDR3 protein. The sample consists of 200,000 to 250,000 distinct CDR3 sequences, 6% to 8.5% of them appearing once. Deletions cut 6 bases from V and 5 bases from J, with 10 bases between. Germline CDR1 reads LGHDT; CDR2 reads YNNKEL (reference sequence). This CDR3 has 13 amino acids. This clonotype was seen many times. Its antigen is undetermined. This rearrangement joins TRBV3-1 to TRBJ2-2; tentatively, D is TRBD1 (6 bases). The sequenced sample was blood, either unsorted or a sorted T cell fraction (not recorded which). The sequence came from a male donor with ankylosing spondylitis. The CDR3 reads CASRTQGTGELFF. CDR3 DNA sequence: TGTGCCAGCAGAACGCAGGGGACCGGGGAGCTGTTTTTT.